The source of this T cell receptor (beta chain) is a study of vaccination and CD4 T cells after COVID-19. Study-level information: Two of the convalescents were Hispanic, and convalescents were six males and four females. Whole-study findings and limits: Looking at convalescent patients, a median around 83% of reactive clones were present only post-vaccination.

The table lists this clonotype with a few counts. Antigen unknown. CDR3 length equals 15 residues. The ends were cut back, 6 bases at V and 5 bases at J, with 18 bases in the middle. CDR1 and CDR2 (germline): SGHVS, FQNEAQ. Time point denoted: late sampling 161 to 241 days after vaccination in a few convalescent patients. Treatment specified: approximately nine-day PBMC culture with coronavirus spike peptide pools or control peptides (ViraFEST assay). Positive PCR results dated from March to December 2020, before the US Alpha, Beta and Delta variants. The Oncomine TCR Beta short-read assay was applied to DNA of cultured CD4+ T cells. Someone extracted genomic DNA from cultured CD4+ T cells. TCRdb reprocessed the PCR reads via MiXCR and lists one record per CDR3 protein. The sample holds around 19,000 distinct CDR3 sequences; 30% to 45% are singletons and the top ten take around 2.6%.

V and J are TRBV7-8 and TRBJ2-3; D possibly matches TRBD1 or TRBD2 (5 bases each). The receptor's source is a human donor who had recovered from COVID-19. The sample in question was CD4+ T cells from blood, cultured in vitro, obtained about 7 months after SARS-CoV-2 vaccination. The chain's CDR3 is CASRLGTSTRDTQYF. In DNA form, the CDR3 reads TGTGCCAGCAGGCTTGGGACCTCGACCCGAGATACGCAGTATTTT.